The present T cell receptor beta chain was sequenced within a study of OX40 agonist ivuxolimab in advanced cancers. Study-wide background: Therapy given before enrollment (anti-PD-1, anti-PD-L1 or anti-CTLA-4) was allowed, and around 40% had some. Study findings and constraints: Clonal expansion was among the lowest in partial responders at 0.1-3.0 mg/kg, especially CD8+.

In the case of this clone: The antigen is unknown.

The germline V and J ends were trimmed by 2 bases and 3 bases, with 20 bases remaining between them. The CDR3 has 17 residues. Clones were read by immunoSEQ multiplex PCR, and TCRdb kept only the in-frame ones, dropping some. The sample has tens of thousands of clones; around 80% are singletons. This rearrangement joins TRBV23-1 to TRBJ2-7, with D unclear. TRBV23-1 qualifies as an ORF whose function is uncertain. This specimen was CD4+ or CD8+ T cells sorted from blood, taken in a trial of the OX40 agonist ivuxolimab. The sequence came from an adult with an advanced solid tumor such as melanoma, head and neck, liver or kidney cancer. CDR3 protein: CASSQKLSSPPGYEQYV. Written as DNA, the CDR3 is TGCGCCAGCAGTCAAAAATTGAGCTCCCCCCCCGGCTACGAGCAGTACGTC.